This T cell receptor beta chain was identified in a study of blood T cell repertoires in COVID-19. Study-level background: Acute-phase and convalescent COVID-19 samples originated in the United States, Italy and Spain. Nucleic acid was either cDNA or gDNA, and it came from T cells, B-cell-depleted T cells, or PBMCs.

This clone showed up just once. A Seattle source enrolled patients during active infection and followed them longitudinally. Per the original data handling: Reference gene primers were amplified, and this amplification served to estimate nucleated cell counts. Sequencing was performed with immunoSEQ multiplex PCR; in TCRdb, only in-frame clones are kept and a portion is missing. V, J and clone size were drawn from that table, and D and trimming were deduced from the DNA. The sample has 200,000 to 250,000 clones, around nine tenths seen once. Sequencing was done on a sample of peripheral blood. The receptor's source is a man younger than 40 with COVID-19, enrolled during active disease.

CDR3 in DNA: TGTGCCATCAGTGAGGGACGTGACAGGGTTATAGGCTACACCTTC. It specifies CAISEGRDRVIGYTF. The rearrangement links TRBV10-3 to TRBJ1-2; 7 bases fit TRBD1. Germline assignment: CDR1 ENHRY and CDR2 SYGVKD. CDR3 length equals 15 residues. V was clipped by 2 bases and J by 8 bases; unmatched bases: 11.